The clone carrying this T cell receptor beta chain has only a few counts. Its antigen is undetermined. This sample stems from a study of T-cell reconstitution after alpha-beta-depleted transplantation in children. Study observations and caveats: It was surviving recipient T cells and thymic progenitors that gave some patients high TCRbeta diversity at day 60.

The CDR3 totals 14 residues. Between the trimmed V and J ends, which lost 8 bases and 9 bases, there was a span of 17 bases. Germline-derived CDR1 and CDR2 are MGHDK and SYGVNS. TCRbeta library preparation incorporated unique molecular identifiers. TCRdb reprocessed the PCR reads with MiXCR, giving one entry per CDR3 protein. The profile shows hundreds of thousands of distinct CDR3 sequences, approximately 15% of them singletons. The chain carries TRBV25-1 and TRBJ1-6; D remains ambiguous. This specimen was PBMCs, mostly from graft donor cells, taken 360 days after TCRalphabeta/CD19-depleted stem cell transplant. The source of this sequence is a male patient between 2 and 10 years old who had a stem cell transplant for acute lymphoblastic leukemia, so the T cells may come from the graft donor. CDR3 bases: TGTGCCAGCGGCGCCGGGCCAGGCACTTCACCCCTCCACTTT. It yields the protein CASGAGPGTSPLHF.